This TCR beta chain derives from a study of human T cells and chemical hapten exposure. Indicated time point: pre-sensitization, week 0. As for treatment: therapeutic diphenylcyclopropenone sensitization with weekly scalp DPC. Germline-derived CDR1 and CDR2 are SGHKS and YYEKEE (reference sequence). The CDR3 consists of 15 residues. V shed 5 bases and J 7 bases; nucleotides not matched to a gene: 9. Using its own MiXCR run on the RACE reads, TCRdb lists one record per CDR3 protein. Altogether some 300,000 distinct CDR3 sequences are present, 5.5% being singletons, with the ten largest covering approximately 8.2%. About this clonotype itself: A much bigger clone sits one base away, suggesting this may be a read error.

This receptor was taken from a woman aged 18 to 35 with alopecia areata. Some clones in this sample may be carry-over from other donors' samples. The sequencing here drew on whole blood, taken in connection with sensitization to the hapten diphenylcyclopropenone (DPC). The chain links TRBV5-5 to TRBJ2-3; 11 bases map to TRBD2. For the CDR3, the DNA is TGTGCCAGCAGTCACACTAGCGGGGGAGCATATACGCAGTATTTT. Amino acid sequence: CASSHTSGGAYTQYF.